This TCR beta chain was identified during a study of tumor-infiltrating lymphocytes in primary liver carcinoma (dated by TCRdb to 2017 to 2019). About the full investigation: Between November 2015 and March 2016, 5 or 6 patients in China with histopathologically diagnosed primary liver carcinoma had their tumors surgically resected. Of the five patients, three men and two women aged 30 to 69 years, four had hepatocellular carcinoma and one had combined HCC and intrahepatic cholangiocarcinoma. The five patients had tumors staged T1-T3 N0M0, with maximum diameters ranging from roughly 4.2 to 10 cm. Each sample produced roughly 3.65 to 7.5 million productive TCRbeta reads, and read depth showed no significant difference between tissue types. Across five regions of each liver tumor, along with adjacent normal tissue and blood, the study brought together TCRbeta repertoire sequencing, expression microarrays and whole-exome sequencing. A total of some 35 specimens from 5 patients underwent TCRbeta repertoire sequencing, comprising 25 tumor regions, 5 adjacent noncancerous liver tissues and 5 peripheral blood samples. Reproducibility between technical replicate repertoires was high, with correlation coefficients above 0.95 and mean shared-clone rates approximately 0.91.

Concerning this clonotype: There is no known antigen for this receptor. A read error may explain this, as a much larger clone is one base away.

The CDR3 contains 13 residues, cysteine and phenylalanine counted. Only the CDR3 portion is preserved as DNA: 39 bases, with reading frame beginning at the first base. For CDR1 and CDR2, the germline V gene lists MNHEY and SVGEGT. RNA from unsorted whole blood was extracted with TRIzol reagent, and germline DNA was obtained with the DNeasy Blood & Tissue kit. Patients had chronic HBV infection and were treatment-naive at sampling. Around 3.6 milliliters of peripheral blood were collected into K2EDTA tubes before surgery. Using a constant-region primer and ProtoScript II reverse transcriptase, TCRbeta-specific cDNA was reverse-transcribed from around 520 ng total RNA. TCRbeta libraries were built with three nested multiplex PCR rounds, a slightly modified ARM-PCR procedure. The first two PCR rounds used multiplex TRBV1-TRBV30 forward primers with a Cbeta reverse primer, each for approximately 11 cycles. Sample barcodes and Illumina adapters were attached in a final 25-cycle PCR using Deep VentR polymerase. Amplicons of 200-500 bp were gel-purified with a QIAquick gel extraction kit before sequencing. TCRbeta amplicons were sequenced on an Illumina HiSeq 2500 with 250-bp paired-end reads. Under the source paper's analysis protocol: Trimmomatic v0.33 was used to quality-trim the reads, and FLASH v1.2.11 was used to merge paired reads so that full CDR3 sequences could be recovered. MiGEC v1.2.1b assigned V, D and J germline segments to the rearranged TCRbeta sequences. Clonotype statistics and Shannon-Wiener diversity indices were computed with VDJtools v1.0.0. To cut down on sampling bias, every analysis after diversity analysis relied on just the 250 most abundant clonotypes from each sample. TCRdb took the public reads, trimmed them with fastp at Q25, ran MiXCR for clone calling and kept in-frame beta chains. Merged by CDR3 protein, the rows form single entries marked with the most common genes and DNA. TCRdb's processing, not the study's, gives the V and J calls here. The sample table shows about 330,000 distinct CDR3 sequences, and 65% are seen once. Clones ranked in the top ten supply about 6% of the sample.

Study-wide findings and limitations: Since the samples were bulk and unsorted, there was no way to compare CD4+ and CD8+ T cell repertoires. Only the TCR beta chain was sequenced, which likely underestimates true repertoire diversity because unpaired alpha chains were not captured. The top 250 clones made up a significantly larger repertoire fraction in tumors than in blood (p = 0.039). The study included only four to six patients, and the authors note findings should be validated in a larger study. Pairs of tumor regions showed greater repertoire overlap (mean about 35%) than tumor-adjacent pairs (roughly 17%) or tumor-blood pairs (approximately 15%), which is consistent with antigen-driven expansion.

What was sequenced was peripheral blood. The sequence came from a man in his forties with primary liver carcinoma and hepatitis B virus infection. The chain is encoded by TRBV6-2 or TRBV6-3 joined to TRBJ2-7; the D segment cannot be called with confidence. The CDR3 region: CASTDWVSNEQYF. Read as DNA, the sequence is TGTGCCAGCACCGACTGGGTCTCCAACGAGCAGTACTTC.